The 4 T cell receptor beta chains listed next were all sequenced from one sample in a study of blood T cell repertoires in COVID-19. Here immunoSEQ multiplex PCR was the method, and the copy in TCRdb shows in-frame clones only, minus some. The sample contains 60,000 to 65,000 clones, approximately 77% of which appear only once. The sample taken for sequencing was peripheral blood. Receptors originate from a human donor in a cohort sampled during active COVID-19.

The V call is TRBV12-3 or TRBV12-4, the J call TRBJ1-2; no definite D call. The V gene lost 3 bases and the J gene lost 4 bases, with 6 bases spanning the gap. The CDR3 length is 12 residues. For the CDR3, the DNA is TGTGCCAGCAGTTTTGGCGGCTATGGCTACACCTTC. Translated: CASSFGGYGYTF.

This clone has a count of ten or more. This chain uses TRBV19 with TRBJ2-7; weak D call: TRBD1 (5 bases). Trimming left V 4 bases short and J 6 bases short, with 13 bases between. The germline gives CDR1 LNHDA, CDR2 SQIVND (reference sequence). The CDR3 contains 13 residues. DNA of the CDR3: TGTGCCAGTAGTACAGACAGTTTGTCCGAGCAGTACTTC. Translating it yields CASSTDSLSEQYF.

The chain employs TRBV5-1 and TRBJ1-4; 9 positions agree with TRBD1. V shed 4 bases and J 7 bases; nucleotides not matched to a gene: 8. From germline, CDR1 is SGHRS and CDR2 YFSETQ. The CDR3 contains 15 residues. CDR3 amino acids: CASSLEPDRGEKLFF. CDR3 nucleotides: TGCGCCAGCAGCCTGGAACCGGACAGGGGTGAAAAACTGTTTTTT.

The CDR3 DNA reads as TGTGCCAGCAGCTTAGGGTCTGGACAGGGGGCGGTCAGCAATCAGCCCCAGCATTTT. This codes for CASSLGSGQGAVSNQPQHF. This rearrangement joins TRBV7-9 to TRBJ1-5; 11 bases align to TRBD1. Germline V lookup: CDR1 SEHNR, CDR2 FQNEAQ (reference sequence). The V segment lost 1 base and the J segment 1 base; nucleotides outside the gene matches: 9. The length of the CDR3 is 19 residues.